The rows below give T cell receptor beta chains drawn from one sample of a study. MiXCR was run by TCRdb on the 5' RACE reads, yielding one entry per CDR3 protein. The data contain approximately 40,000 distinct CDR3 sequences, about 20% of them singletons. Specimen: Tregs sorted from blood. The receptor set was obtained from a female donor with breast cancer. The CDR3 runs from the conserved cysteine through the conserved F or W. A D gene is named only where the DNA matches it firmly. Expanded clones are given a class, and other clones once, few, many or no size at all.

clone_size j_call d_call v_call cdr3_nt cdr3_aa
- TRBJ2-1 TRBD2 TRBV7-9 TGTGCCGGCAGCCCTACCACCGGACTAGCGAAGAATGAGCAGTTCTTC CAGSPTTGLAKNEQFF
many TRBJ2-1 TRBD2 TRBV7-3 TGTGCCAGCAGCACAATAGGCGGGAGCTACAATGAGCAGTTCTTC CASSTIGGSYNEQFF
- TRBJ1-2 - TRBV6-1 TGTGCCAGCAGTGAACTCCGGTCCTCATATGGCTACACCTTC CASSELRSSYGYTF
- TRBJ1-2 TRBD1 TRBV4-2 TGTGCCAGCAGCCAAACCATAGGGGGCCGCGGATATGGCTGCACCTTC CASSQTIGGRGYGCTF
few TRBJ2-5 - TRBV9 TGTGCCAGCAGCCCATCCGCGTTGGAGACCCAGTACTTC CASSPSALETQYF
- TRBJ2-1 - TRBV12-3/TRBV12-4 TGTGCCAGCTGTCGCGCCCAAAGCGGCAATGAGCAGTTCTTC CASCRAQSGNEQFF
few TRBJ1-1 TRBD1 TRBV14 TGTGCCAGCAGCCAAGTGACAGGGATGAACACTGAAGCTTTCTTT CASSQVTGMNTEAFF
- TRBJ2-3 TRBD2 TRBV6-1 TGTGCCAGCAGTGAAGCGGGACTAGTTAATCCAGATACGCAGTATTTT CASSEAGLVNPDTQYF
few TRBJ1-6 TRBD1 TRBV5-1 TGCGCCAGCAGCTTACCGGGACAGGGGGGCCCCTACTATAATTCACCCCTCCACTTT CASSLPGQGGPYYNSPLHF
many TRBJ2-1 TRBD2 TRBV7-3 TGTGCCAGCAGTCGGTCTAGCGGGGGGGAAGGGAATGAGCAGTTCTTC CASSRSSGGEGNEQFF
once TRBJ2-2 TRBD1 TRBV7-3 TGTGCCAGCAGCCCGGGACAGGAATACACCGGGGAGCTGTTTTTT CASSPGQEYTGELFF
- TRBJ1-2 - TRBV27 TGTGCCAGTGGAAAGACAGTCGCCGATGGCTACACCTTC CASGKTVADGYTF
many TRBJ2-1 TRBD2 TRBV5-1 TGCGCCAGCAGCTTGGACAATAGCGGGGTGAGAGGCAATGAGCAGTTCTTC CASSLDNSGVRGNEQFF
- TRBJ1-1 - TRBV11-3 TGTGCCAGCAGCTTAGATCTAAGGAGCACTGGAGCTTTCTTT CASSLDLRSTGAFF
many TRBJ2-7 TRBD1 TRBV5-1 TGCGCCAGCAAATTGGGACAGGGGCTTAGCGAGCAGTACTTC CASKLGQGLSEQYF
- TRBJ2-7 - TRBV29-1 TGCAGCGTTGAAGATGAGGTGTTGAGCGAGCAGTACTTC CSVEDEVLSEQYF
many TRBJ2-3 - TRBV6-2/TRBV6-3 TGTGCCAGCAGTTACAACCCAGGTTATTTACTGGATACGCAGTATTTT CASSYNPGYLLDTQYF
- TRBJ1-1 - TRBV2 TGTGCCAGCAGTGGAAGCACGGCCAACACTGAAGCTTTCTTT CASSGSTANTEAFF
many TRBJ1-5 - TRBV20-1 TGCAGCGCCAGCCGGACTAATCAGCCCCAGCATTTT CSASRTNQPQHF
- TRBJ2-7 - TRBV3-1 TGTGCCAGCAGCCAAGGGCCGAAAATGACCGAGCAGTACTTC CASSQGPKMTEQYF
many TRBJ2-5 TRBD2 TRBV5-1 TGCGCCAGCAGCCTAGGGACTAGCGGGATTCAAGAGACCCAGTACTTC CASSLGTSGIQETQYF
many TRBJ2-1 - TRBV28 TGTGCCAGCAGCTACTACAATGAGCAGTTCTTC CASSYYNEQFF
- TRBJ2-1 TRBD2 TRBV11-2 TGTGCCAGCAGCTTCGGGACTAGCAGGGGCCATGAGCAGTTCTTC CASSFGTSRGHEQFF
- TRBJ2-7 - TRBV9 TGTGCCAGCAGCCCCTCCGGCTACGAGCGGTACTTC CASSPSGYERYF
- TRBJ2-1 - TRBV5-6 TGTGCCAGCGGCTTGACTGTCCTCAATGAGCAGTTCTTC CASGLTVLNEQFF
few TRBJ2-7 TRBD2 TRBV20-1 TGCAGTGCTAGAGATCGTCGTTCAGCGGGGAGTTCTTACTACGAGCAGTACTTC CSARDRRSAGSSYYEQYF
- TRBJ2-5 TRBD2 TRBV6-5 TGTGCCAGCAGTTACAAAGCGGGGGGTCTGGAGACCCAGTACTTC CASSYKAGGLETQYF
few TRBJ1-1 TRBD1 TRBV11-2 TGTGCCAGCAGCTTGACAGGGGGGTTTGACACTGAAGCTTTCTTT CASSLTGGFDTEAFF
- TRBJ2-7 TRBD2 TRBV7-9 TGTGCCAGCAGCTTAGGGAGCGGGGATGGATTCCCCTACGAGCAGTACTTC CASSLGSGDGFPYEQYF
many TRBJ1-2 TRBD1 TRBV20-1 TGCAGTGCTAGAGCCGGACAGGGGAAGTTGGTGTATGGCTACACCTTC CSARAGQGKLVYGYTF
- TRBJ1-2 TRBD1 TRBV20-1 TGCAGTGCTAGTGGCAGGGACAGCTATGGCTACACCTTC CSASGRDSYGYTF
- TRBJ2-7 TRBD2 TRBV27 TGTGCCAGCAGCCCAAATGGACTAGCGGGGAATTACGAGCAGTACTTC CASSPNGLAGNYEQYF
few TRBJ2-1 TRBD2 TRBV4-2 TGTGCCAGCAGCCAAGGTGGCCTAGCGGGAGGTTTCTTC CASSQGGLAGGFF
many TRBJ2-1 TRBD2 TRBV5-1 TGCGCCAGCAGCCCTAGCGGGAGGGGAAATGAGCAGTTCTTC CASSPSGRGNEQFF
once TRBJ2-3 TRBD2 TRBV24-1 TGTGCCACCGGGGGGGGGACAGATACGCAGTATTTT CATGGGTDTQYF
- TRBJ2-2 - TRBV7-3 TGTGCCAGCAGTCCACTAGCCGCCGGGGAGCTGTTTTTT CASSPLAAGELFF
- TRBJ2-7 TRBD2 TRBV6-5 TGTGCCAGCACTAGGACTAGCGGGGCCTACGAGCAGTACTTC CASTRTSGAYEQYF
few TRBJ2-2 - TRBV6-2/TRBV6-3 TGTGCCAGCTTCCCCCCGGGGGTGACCGGGGAGCTGTTTTTT CASFPPGVTGELFF
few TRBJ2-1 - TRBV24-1 TGTGCCACCAGTTCTCTAGCGTCCTCTAGCTCCTACAATGAGCAGTTCTTC CATSSLASSSSYNEQFF
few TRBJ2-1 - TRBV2 TGTGCCAGCAGTGAAATGGGGAGCTCCTACAATGAGCAGTTCTTC CASSEMGSSYNEQFF
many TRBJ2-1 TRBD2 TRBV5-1 TGCGCCAGCAGCTTGTCTAGCGGATCCTACAATGAGCAGTTCTTC CASSLSSGSYNEQFF
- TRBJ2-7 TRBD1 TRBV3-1 TGTGCCAGCAGCCCGGGACAGGGTAGGAGCGAGCAGTACTTC CASSPGQGRSEQYF
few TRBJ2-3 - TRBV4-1 TGCGCCAGCAGTGGGAACTCAGATACGCAGTATTTT CASSGNSDTQYF
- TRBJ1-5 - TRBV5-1 TGCGCCAGCAGCTTGGACGGCAATCAGCCCCAGCATTTT CASSLDGNQPQHF
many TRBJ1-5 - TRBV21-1 TGTGCCAGCGCCCCCAGGCCACCCTATAGCAATCAGCCCCAGCATTTT CASAPRPPYSNQPQHF
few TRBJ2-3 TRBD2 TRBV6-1 TGTGCCAGCACACTAACTAGCGGTACGCAGTATTTT CASTLTSGTQYF
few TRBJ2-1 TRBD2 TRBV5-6 TGTGCCAGCAGCTTGATGGAACTAGCGGAAGGGGATGAGCAGTTCTTC CASSLMELAEGDEQFF
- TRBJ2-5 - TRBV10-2 TGCGCCAGCAGTGACTGGGGCGGAGAGACCCAGTACTTC CASSDWGGETQYF
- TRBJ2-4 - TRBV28 TGTGTCAGCAGTCCTCCTGGGAGGAACCCCAAAAACATTCAGTACTTC CVSSPPGRNPKNIQYF
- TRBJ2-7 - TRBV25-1 TGTGCCAGCAGTGGCGCGAAGGTCTTAAGGGCGTGGGGCTACGAGCAGTACTTC CASSGAKVLRAWGYEQYF
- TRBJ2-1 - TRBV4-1 TGCGCCAGCAGCCGACTCACGGGAGCATTTTCGGATGAGCAGTTCTTC CASSRLTGAFSDEQFF
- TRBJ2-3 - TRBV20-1 TGCAGTGCTAGAGAGGCCAGGGAAGTCACAGATACGCAGTATTTT CSAREAREVTDTQYF
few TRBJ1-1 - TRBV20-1 TGCAGGATCATAACAACAGGGAGCGGGGCTGAAGCTTTCTTT CRIITTGSGAEAFF
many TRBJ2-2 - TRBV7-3 TGTGCCAGCAGCTTTGACAGATACTCGAACACCGGGGAGCTGTTTTTT CASSFDRYSNTGELFF
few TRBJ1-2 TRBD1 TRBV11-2 TGTGCCAGCAGCCCCGCCGGGACAGGCCCCAATGGCTACACCTTC CASSPAGTGPNGYTF
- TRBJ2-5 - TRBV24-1 TGTGCCACCAGTGATTTGCAACATGGACAGCCGGTGGAGACCCAGTACTTC CATSDLQHGQPVETQYF
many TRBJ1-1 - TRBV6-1 TGTGCCAGCAGTGGGGGAGGGTACACTGAAGCTTTCTTT CASSGGGYTEAFF
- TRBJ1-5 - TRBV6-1 TGTGCCAGCAGTAACTTTAACTCCCCGGGGAGCAATCAGCCCCAGCATTTT CASSNFNSPGSNQPQHF